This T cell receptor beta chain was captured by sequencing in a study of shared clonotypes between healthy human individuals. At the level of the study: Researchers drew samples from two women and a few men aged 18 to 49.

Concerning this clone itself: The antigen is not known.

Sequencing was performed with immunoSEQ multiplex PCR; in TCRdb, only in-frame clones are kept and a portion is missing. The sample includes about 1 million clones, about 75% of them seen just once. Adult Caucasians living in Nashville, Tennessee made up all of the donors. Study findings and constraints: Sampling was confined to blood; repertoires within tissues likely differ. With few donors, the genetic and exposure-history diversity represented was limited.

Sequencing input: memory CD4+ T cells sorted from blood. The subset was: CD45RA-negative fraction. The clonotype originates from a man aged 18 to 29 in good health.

The CDR3 nucleotides read TGTGCCAGCAGTTTATTCGGCAGGGGCTATAATTCACCCCTCCACTTT. Encoded protein: CASSLFGRGYNSPLHF. The chain links TRBV28 to TRBJ1-6, with D tentatively TRBD1 (6 bases). V was trimmed by 1 base and J by 3 bases, leaving 10 bases between them. CDR3 length equals 16 residues. In germline, CDR1 is MDHEN, CDR2 SYDVKM.